The 20 T cell receptor beta chains in this list originate from one sample, sequenced in a study of blood T cell repertoires in COVID-19 (dated by TCRdb to between 2020 and 2021). Library generation was performed with the immunoSEQ multiplex PCR assay. TCRdb carries this immuneACCESS record with in-frame sequences only. Its versions omit some clonotypes, under half of them owing to an unresolved V gene in the studies checked, with the rest unexplained. This sample gives roughly 92,000 clones in total; roughly 91% of them show up just once. In total, the top ten clones hold 4.5% to 5.5% of the sample. The sequenced sample consisted of peripheral blood. The receptors were sampled from a woman over 75 with acute or convalescent COVID-19.

This clone was seen only once. V is TRBV7-2 and J is TRBJ2-3; no clear D gene. The CDR3 loop spans 13 amino acids. The V gene lost 5 bases and the J gene lost 8 bases, with 14 bases spanning the gap. Looked up from germline, CDR1 is SGHTA and CDR2 is FQGNSA. CDR3 amino acids: CASSLPIAGTQYF. CDR3 sequence (DNA): TGTGCCAGCAGCCTGCCCATCGCAGGTACGCAGTATTTT.

V gene TRBV6-2 or TRBV6-3 combines with J gene TRBJ1-3; TRBD1 might be the D (6 bases). This CDR3 spans 18 amino acids. Germline lookup yields CDR1 MNHEY and CDR2 SVGEGT. Trimming removed 0 bases at V and 0 bases at J, with 15 bases between. CDR3 nucleotide sequence: TGTGCCAGCAGTTACTCGATGTTCAGGGGACGCTCTGGAAACACCATATATTTT. It encodes CASSYSMFRGRSGNTIYF.

The chain employs TRBV20-1 and TRBJ2-5; 7 bases line up with TRBD2. Germline V gene sequence: CDR1 DFQATT, CDR2 SNEGSKA (reference sequence). CDR3 length: 11 residues. J lost 10 bases, V lost 3 bases, and 5 bases had no gene match. The CDR3 region is CSARREGDQYF. CDR3 nucleotide sequence: TGCAGTGCTAGGAGGGAGGGAGACCAGTACTTC.

This clone was observed a single time. The CDR3 reads CASSPAGDLGSPLHF. The CDR3 DNA sequence: TGTGCCAGCAGCCCGGCCGGGGATCTCGGGTCACCCCTCCACTTT. The J gene is TRBJ1-6, the V gene TRBV5-5; D remains ambiguous. Germline V gene data show CDR1 as SGHKS and CDR2 as YYEKEE (reference sequence). Trimming took off 4 bases at V and 10 bases at J, with 18 bases between the two ends. The CDR3 totals 15 residues. The entire variable domain, with the rest obtained from reference TRBV5-5 and TRBJ1-6, is as follows: DAGVTQSPTHLIKTRGQQVTLRCSPISGHKSVSWYQQVLGQGPQFIFQYYEKEERGRGNFPDRFSARQFPNYSSELNVNALLLGDSALYLCASSPAGDLGSPLHFGNGTRLTVT.

The chain carries TRBV6-5 and TRBJ2-2; D is possibly TRBD1 (5 bases). V dropped 4 bases and J dropped 0 bases, with 12 bases sitting between them. This CDR3 contains 16 residues. CDR1 is MNHEY and CDR2 is SVGAGI in the germline V gene. The CDR3 is CASSWGSQANTGELFF. The CDR3 region has the DNA TGTGCCAGCAGTTGGGGCAGTCAGGCGAACACCGGGGAGCTGTTTTTT.

The chain recombines TRBV27 with TRBJ2-7; 11 positions agree with TRBD1. The CDR3 loop spans 15 amino acids. The V and J ends lost 2 bases and 3 bases, in that order; junction bases with no gene match: 3. CDR1 is MNHEY and CDR2 is SMNVEV in the germline V gene (reference sequence). CDR3: CASSLGQGAGYEQYF. CDR3 sequence (DNA): TGTGCCAGCAGTTTAGGACAGGGGGCCGGCTACGAGCAGTACTTC.

The chain couples TRBV7-3 to TRBJ2-1; D may be TRBD2 (6 bases). There are 13 residues in the CDR3. Germline V gene data show CDR1 as SGHTA and CDR2 as FQGTGA. V was pared by 2 bases and J by 9 bases, with 11 bases between. The CDR3 DNA sequence: TGTGCCAGCAGCTTATCACTAGCCGGTGAGCAGTTCTTC. Translating gives CASSLSLAGEQFF.

This sequence joins TRBV4-2 and TRBJ1-2; TRBD1 aligns across 8 bases. Germline V gene sequence: CDR1 LGHNA, CDR2 YNFKEQ. This CDR3 region has 16 residues. Trimming cost V 0 bases and J 4 bases; bases outside gene matches: 7. CDR3 coding DNA: TGTGCCAGCAGCCAAGATGGACAGGGCGCCCGCTATGGCTACACCTTC. Its protein product is CASSQDGQGARYGYTF.

The rearrangement uses TRBV7-9 and TRBJ2-5, with 7 bases that match TRBD2. The CDR3 runs 14 residues. After removal of 6 bases from V and 3 bases from J, the junction contained 7 bases not matched to a gene. The germline gives CDR1 SEHNR, CDR2 FQNEAQ (reference sequence). This chain's CDR3 is CASRTGGSEETQYF. The CDR3 DNA sequence: TGTGCCAGCAGAACGGGGGGATCCGAAGAGACCCAGTACTTC.

The chain links TRBV18 to TRBJ2-2, with unresolved D. Germline V gene sequence: CDR1 KGHSH, CDR2 LQKENI. With 4 bases removed from V and 3 bases from J, the gap between germline ends came to 9 bases. There are 14 residues in the CDR3. The CDR3 coding sequence is TGTGCCAGCTCACGGGTAGCCGACACCGGGGAGCTGTTTTTT. This gives the protein CASSRVADTGELFF.

The V gene is TRBV7-2, the J gene TRBJ2-7, with 8 bases lining up with TRBD2. The junction had 8 bases not matched to a gene; V was cut back by 7 bases and J by 3 bases. This CDR3 is 14 amino acids long. In germline, CDR1 is SGHTA, CDR2 FQGNSA. The CDR3 DNA reads as TGTGCCAGCACGAATCGCGGGGGGAGCTACGAGCAGTACTTC. The encoded protein is CASTNRGGSYEQYF. The full variable domain, rest sourced from reference TRBV7-2 and TRBJ2-7, is GAGVSQSPSNKVTEKGKDVELRCDPISGHTALYWYRQSLGQGLEFLIYFQGNSAPDKSGLPSDRFSAERTGGSVSTLTIQRTQQEDSAVYLCASTNRGGSYEQYFGPGTRLTVT.

The chain has TRBV5-6 and TRBJ1-1, with TRBD1 as a possible D gene (5 bases). The CDR3 extends over 16 amino acids. Trimming cost V 1 base and J 4 bases, with 17 bases left between them. CDR1 and CDR2 from the germline V gene are SGHDT and YYEEEE. The CDR3 region is CASSLRWGWGGTEAFF. The CDR3 DNA reads as TGTGCCAGCAGCTTGCGGTGGGGATGGGGGGGCACTGAAGCTTTCTTT.

This sequence joins TRBV5-1 and TRBJ1-3, with a weak D call TRBD1 (6 bases). Germline V lookup: CDR1 SGHRS, CDR2 YFSETQ. The CDR3 extends over 16 amino acids. Trimming stripped 1 base from V and 7 bases from J, with 18 bases between. The CDR3 bases are TGCGCCAGCAGCTTGCCCAGGGAACAGGGTATCAACACCATATATTTT. Translation: CASSLPREQGINTIYF.

This chain connects TRBV18 to TRBJ1-1; 7 nucleotides line up with TRBD1. The CDR3 spans 12 residues. Looked up from germline, CDR1 is KGHSH and CDR2 is LQKENI. Trimming removed 4 bases from V and 10 bases from J; junction bases left unmatched: 6. CDR3 DNA: TGTGCCAGCTCACAACAGGGGCGCGGAGCTTTCTTT. This translates into CASSQQGRGAFF.

This clone was observed a handful of times. The gene calls are TRBV27 and TRBJ1-1, with 7 bases that match TRBD1. This CDR3 comprises 15 residues. In germline, CDR1 is MNHEY, CDR2 SMNVEV (reference sequence). V shed 9 bases, J shed 2 bases, and the junction held 12 bases outside the gene matches. The CDR3 reads CASRILGQLNTEAFF. The CDR3 bases are TGTGCCAGTCGGATTCTGGGACAGTTAAACACTGAAGCTTTCTTT.

The rearrangement uses TRBV9 and TRBJ1-4; 11 positions agree with TRBD1. The V gene end was trimmed by 4 bases and the J gene end by 0 bases; junction bases not matched to a gene: 8. Germline V gene lookup returns CDR1 SGDLS and CDR2 YYNGEE. The CDR3 is made up of 18 amino acids. CDR3: CASSHGTGGTTTNEKLFF. The CDR3, as DNA: TGTGCCAGCAGCCATGGGACAGGGGGGACTACAACTAATGAAAAACTGTTTTTT.

The chain has TRBV3-1 (or the pseudogene TRBV3-2) and TRBJ2-7; D is possibly TRBD2 (5 bases). Germline V gene lookup returns CDR1 LGHDT and CDR2 YNNKEL (reference sequence). The CDR3 length is 12 residues. Deletions cut 4 bases from V and 3 bases from J, with 7 bases between. DNA for the CDR3: TGTGCCAGCAGCCCCCGGGACTACGAGCAGTACTTC. Its translation: CASSPRDYEQYF.

A note on this clone: In the same sample, other DNA sequences code for this CDR3. The chain combines TRBV5-8 with TRBJ1-1; TRBD1 agrees at 7 bases. The CDR3 runs 15 residues. Germline V gene data show CDR1 as SGHTS and CDR2 as YDEGEE. Trimming took 0 bases from V and 5 from J; bases not matched to a gene: 7. This chain's CDR3 is CASSLGQGRRTEAFF. For the CDR3, the DNA is TGTGCCAGCAGCTTGGGACAGGGTCGAAGGACTGAAGCTTTCTTT.

Here the CDR3 reads CASSIRDRVYEQYF. The CDR3 DNA sequence: TGTGCCAGTAGTATCCGGGACAGGGTCTACGAGCAGTACTTC. The chain has TRBV19 and TRBJ2-7; 9 positions agree with TRBD1. Germline V CDR1 and CDR2: LNHDA, SQIVND (reference sequence). Trimming took 3 bases from V and 3 from J; bases not matched to a gene: 3. This CDR3 comprises 14 residues.

This sequence joins TRBV9 and TRBJ1-3; possibly TRBD1 for D (6 bases). The ends were cut back, 0 bases at V and 1 base at J, with 8 bases in the middle. From germline, CDR1 is SGDLS and CDR2 YYNGEE. The CDR3 loop spans 15 amino acids. The CDR3 loop reads CASSVEGGSGNTIYF. The CDR3 coding sequence is TGTGCCAGCAGCGTAGAGGGGGGGTCTGGAAACACCATATATTTT.